This is a list of T cell receptor beta chains from one sample in a study of cytomegalovirus exposure and HLA in healthy donors. Repertoires were generated with immunoSEQ multiplex PCR, while TCRdb's copy carries only in-frame clones and drops some. The sample lists more than 80,000 clones, approximately 96% occurring once. Sequences were obtained from PBMCs. The receptors shown here come from a woman aged 18-35 years in good health and CMV-seronegative. Each CDR3 is given with its conserved first and last residue. Each record gives: CDR3 DNA, CDR3 protein, clone size, J gene, V gene, D gene. A D gene is named only where the DNA matches it firmly. The size of a clone is reported for some rows only, either as once, few or many, or as a class for expanded clones.

CDR3 DNA: TGTGCCAGCAGCCCGACAGGGAAGGGGCTATATAGCAATCAGCCCCAGCATTTT; CDR3 protein: CASSPTGKGLYSNQPQHF; clone size: .; J gene: TRBJ1-5; V gene: TRBV7-2; D gene: TRBD1
CDR3 DNA: TGTGCCAGCAGACGGGAGGTTGGGGTCGATGAGCAGTTCTTC; CDR3 protein: CASRREVGVDEQFF; clone size: .; J gene: TRBJ2-1; V gene: TRBV5-4; D gene: TRBD2
CDR3 DNA: TGTGCCACCAGCAGTCACCCGGGACTAGCGGAGGACCGAGACAAAGACAATGAGCAGTTCTTC; CDR3 protein: CATSSHPGLAEDRDKDNEQFF; clone size: .; J gene: TRBJ2-1; V gene: TRBV15; D gene: TRBD2
CDR3 DNA: TGTGCCAGCATTGGGAGGACAGGTCCCGAGCAGTACTTC; CDR3 protein: CASIGRTGPEQYF; clone size: .; J gene: TRBJ2-7; V gene: TRBV6-4; D gene: .
CDR3 DNA: TGTGCCAGCAGCTTACGGGGGTCTGAGACCCAGTACTTC; CDR3 protein: CASSLRGSETQYF; clone size: .; J gene: TRBJ2-5; V gene: TRBV11-2; D gene: .
CDR3 DNA: TGTGCCAGCAGTCAACCAGGGGGAGGCTACACCTTC; CDR3 protein: CASSQPGGGYTF; clone size: .; J gene: TRBJ1-2; V gene: TRBV6-5; D gene: TRBD1
CDR3 DNA: TGTGCCAGCAGCCGACTAGCGGGAGGCGTAGAGACCCAGTACTTC; CDR3 protein: CASSRLAGGVETQYF; clone size: .; J gene: TRBJ2-5; V gene: TRBV6-4; D gene: TRBD2
CDR3 DNA: TGCAGCGCCCAACCGTACACAGGGGTTACGCAGTATTTT; CDR3 protein: CSAQPYTGVTQYF; clone size: .; J gene: TRBJ2-3; V gene: TRBV29-1; D gene: TRBD1
CDR3 DNA: TGTGCCAGCAGCGTAGGGGAATGGGACAGCTACGAGCAGTACTTC; CDR3 protein: CASSVGEWDSYEQYF; clone size: .; J gene: TRBJ2-7; V gene: TRBV9; D gene: TRBD1
CDR3 DNA: TGCGCCAGCAGTGCCGGGACAGCGTCCTACGAGCAGTACTTC; CDR3 protein: CASSAGTASYEQYF; clone size: .; J gene: TRBJ2-7; V gene: TRBV10-1; D gene: TRBD1
CDR3 DNA: TGTGCCAGCAGTTTAGCTCTCTGGCAGGGGGCGGGCGGGAGGGGCAATGAGCAGTTCTTC; CDR3 protein: CASSLALWQGAGGRGNEQFF; clone size: once; J gene: TRBJ2-1; V gene: TRBV28; D gene: .
CDR3 DNA: TGTGCCAGCAGGGAAACAGGGGCCTACGAGCAGTACTTC; CDR3 protein: CASRETGAYEQYF; clone size: .; J gene: TRBJ2-7; V gene: TRBV6-5; D gene: TRBD1
CDR3 DNA: TGTGCCAGCAGTTGGGCAGAGACGATGAATCTGTTCTTC; CDR3 protein: CASSWAETMNLFF; clone size: .; J gene: TRBJ2-1; V gene: TRBV28; D gene: .
CDR3 DNA: TGTGCCAGCAGCGGGGGGGGCCCTGAAGCTTTCTTT; CDR3 protein: CASSGGGPEAFF; clone size: .; J gene: TRBJ1-1; V gene: TRBV13; D gene: .
CDR3 DNA: TGCGCCAGCAGCTTACCCGGCGGGAGCTACGAGCAGTACTTC; CDR3 protein: CASSLPGGSYEQYF; clone size: .; J gene: TRBJ2-7; V gene: TRBV5-1; D gene: TRBD2